Below, 27 T cell receptor beta chains from the same sample are listed, as sequenced in a study of T cells after yellow fever vaccination. TCRdb passed the 5' RACE reads through MiXCR, listing each CDR3 protein once. The repertoire consists of about 320,000 distinct CDR3 sequences, with 4% to 5.5% occurring once and the leading ten covering approximately 19%. Sequences were derived from PBMCs, sampled 15 days after the yellow fever booster vaccination. Every receptor here comes from a man younger than 35 who received the YFV17D yellow fever vaccine.

The chain has TRBV11-3 and TRBJ2-1; D uncertain. Trimming removed 5 bases at V and 3 bases at J, with 11 bases between. The CDR3 totals 14 residues. The germline CDR1 and CDR2 sequences are SGHNT and YENEEA. CDR3 DNA: TGTGCCAGCAGCCTCGGACGAATCTACAATGAGCAGTTCTTC. Amino acids: CASSLGRIYNEQFF.

On this clonotype itself: A much larger clone differs from this one at a single base, so this may be a read error. The V call is TRBV6-2 or TRBV6-3, the J call TRBJ2-2; D might be TRBD1 or TRBD2, each matching 6 bases. Trimming took off 2 bases at V and 6 bases at J, with 7 bases between the two ends. There are 13 residues in the CDR3. Germline V gene lookup returns CDR1 MNHEY and CDR2 SVGEGT. The DNA of the CDR3 is TGTGCCAGCAGTTACCGGGGGCCCGGGGAGCTGTTTTTT. As protein: CASSYRGPGELFF.

This chain uses TRBV20-1 with TRBJ2-3, with 11 bases aligning to TRBD2. The junction had 7 bases not matched to a gene; V was cut back by 6 bases and J by 2 bases. This CDR3 comprises 15 residues. Germline CDR1 is DFQATT and CDR2 is SNEGSKA (reference sequence). This CDR3 is CSALSGGGNTDTQYF. CDR3 in DNA: TGCAGTGCCCTTAGCGGGGGGGGGAACACAGATACGCAGTATTTT.

This clonotype came up a few times. This chain uses TRBV13 with TRBJ2-7, with 9 nucleotides matching TRBD1. The CDR3 totals 15 residues. Per germline, CDR1 PRHDT and CDR2 FYEKMQ (reference sequence). Trimming cost V 5 bases and J 3 bases; bases outside gene matches: 8. The CDR3 spells CASSPGQGYVYEQYF. For the CDR3, the DNA is TGTGCCAGCAGCCCTGGACAGGGGTACGTCTACGAGCAGTACTTC.

This clonotype was recorded at least ten times. The genes are TRBV20-1 and TRBJ2-6; TRBD2 matches at 10 bases. Germline V gene sequence: CDR1 DFQATT, CDR2 SNEGSKA (reference sequence). This CDR3 is 15 amino acids long. For the CDR3, the DNA is TGCGGGACCGGGACTAGCGACCCTGGGGCCAACGTCCTGACTTTC. This codes for CGTGTSDPGANVLTF.

This clonotype was picked up a small number of times. The gene calls are TRBV2 and TRBJ1-2; D is unresolved. V gave up 2 bases and J gave up 2 bases, with 15 bases separating them. The CDR3 totals 16 residues. Germline V gene data show CDR1 as SNHLY and CDR2 as FYNNEI. The chain's CDR3 is CASSEISGALNYGYTF. The CDR3 DNA reads as TGTGCCAGCAGTGAAATCTCAGGAGCACTCAACTATGGCTACACCTTC. Full variable domain (outside the CDR3, taken from reference TRBV2 and TRBJ1-2): EPEVTQTPSHQVTQMGQEVILRCVPISNHLYFYWYRQILGQKVEFLVSFYNNEISEKSEIFDDQFSVERPDGSNFTLKIRSTKLEDSAMYFCASSEISGALNYGYTFGSGTRLTVV.

The gene calls are TRBV29-1 and TRBJ1-4, with 7 positions matching TRBD1. Per germline, CDR1 SQVTM and CDR2 ANQGSEA. V was clipped by 7 bases and J by 7 bases; unmatched bases: 9. The CDR3 is made up of 13 amino acids. CDR3 region: CSAKQGSGEKLFF. The CDR3 DNA sequence: TGCAGCGCTAAACAGGGGTCCGGTGAAAAACTGTTTTTT.

The chain employs TRBV29-1 and TRBJ2-5; 8 bases align to TRBD2. This CDR3 has 16 amino acids. From germline, CDR1 is SQVTM and CDR2 ANQGSEA. Trimming at V came to 6 bases and at J to 5 bases, leaving 17 bases not matched to a gene. The chain's CDR3 is CSVRTTGTSWSETQYF. CDR3 DNA: TGCAGCGTAAGAACTACCGGGACTAGTTGGTCGGAGACCCAGTACTTC.

This clonotype has ten or more counts. The rearrangement links TRBV6-2 or TRBV6-3 to TRBJ2-7, with TRBD2 matching 8 bases. Germline CDR1 is MNHEY and CDR2 is SVGEGT. The CDR3 consists of 14 residues. V shed 5 bases and J 7 bases; nucleotides not matched to a gene: 10. CDR3 nucleotides: TGTGCCAGCAGTCCCGGACTAGCTCTAGGAGAGCAGTACTTC. Translating it yields CASSPGLALGEQYF.

This clonotype has only a few counts. The gene calls are TRBV20-1 and TRBJ1-5, with D unresolved. CDR3 length: 13 residues. With 3 bases removed from V and 0 bases from J, the gap between germline ends came to 6 bases. CDR1 and CDR2 (germline): DFQATT, SNEGSKA (reference sequence). CDR3 region: CSASMLSNQPQHF. The CDR3 region has the DNA TGCAGTGCTAGCATGCTTAGCAATCAGCCCCAGCATTTT.

This clonotype was seen many times. This sequence joins TRBV20-1 and TRBJ1-1; possibly TRBD1 for D (6 bases). V lost 5 bases, J lost 2 bases, and 9 bases lay in between. Germline V gene sequence: CDR1 DFQATT, CDR2 SNEGSKA (reference sequence). The CDR3 length is 12 residues. DNA of the CDR3: TGCAGTGCTCAACAGGGTAACACTGAAGCTTTCTTT. The encoded protein is CSAQQGNTEAFF.

This clonotype has ten or more counts. Written as DNA, the CDR3 is TGTGCCATCAGGGAGCCCAGGGATGGGGAGACCCAGTACTTC. This translates into CAIREPRDGETQYF. The V and J genes are TRBV10-3 and TRBJ2-5; tentative D call: TRBD1 (5 bases). Trimming shortened V by 6 bases and J by 5 bases, and 16 bases separated the two germline ends. The CDR3 extends over 14 amino acids. In germline, CDR1 is ENHRY, CDR2 SYGVKD.

This clonotype was counted ten times or more. The chain joins TRBV7-2 to TRBJ2-3, with 8 bases that match TRBD2. The V segment lost 5 bases and the J segment 5 bases; nucleotides outside the gene matches: 9. The CDR3 runs to 15 residues. The V gene's germline CDR1 is SGHTA and CDR2 FQGNSA. The CDR3 spells CASSPRAGGRDTQYF. The CDR3 bases are TGTGCCAGCAGCCCGAGGGCGGGGGGCCGAGATACGCAGTATTTT.

This clonotype appeared many times. V usage is TRBV29-1 and J usage is TRBJ2-1, with TRBD2 matching 9 bases. CDR3 length: 13 residues. CDR1 is SQVTM and CDR2 is ANQGSEA in the germline V gene. V dropped 7 bases and J dropped 8; count of bases not matched to a gene: 9. As DNA, the CDR3 is TGCAGCGCCCGCGGCGGGGGGGCGTATGAGCAGTTCTTC. Translation gives CSARGGGAYEQFF.

In its sample, this clonotype was seen many times. V is TRBV19 and J is TRBJ2-2; tentatively, D is TRBD2 (5 bases). The CDR3 runs 12 residues. Trimming removed 9 bases from V and 3 bases from J, with 8 bases in between. Germline V gene sequence: CDR1 LNHDA, CDR2 SQIVND (reference sequence). The DNA for the CDR3 is TGTGCCAGCCCCGGGGACACCGGGGAGCTGTTTTTT. Translated: CASPGDTGELFF.

The CDR3 nucleotides are TGTGCCATCAGTGGGACAGATAAGAACACTGAAGCTTTCTTT. Translating gives CAISGTDKNTEAFF. The chain employs TRBV10-3 and TRBJ1-1; possible D gene TRBD1, 6 bases. The CDR3 has 14 residues. Between the trimmed V and J ends, which lost 4 bases and 1 base, there was a span of 10 bases. Germline loops: CDR1 ENHRY, CDR2 SYGVKD.

The chain has TRBV7-2 and TRBJ2-3; 8 nucleotides match TRBD2. The CDR3 extends over 15 amino acids. In germline, CDR1 is SGHTA, CDR2 FQGNSA. The V segment lost 5 bases and the J segment 5 bases; nucleotides outside the gene matches: 9. Here the CDR3 DNA reads TGTGCCAGCAGCGCCAGCGGGGGCCGGGGAGATACGCAGTATTTT. Translating it yields CASSASGGRGDTQYF.

In this sample, this clonotype turned up a few times. This chain joins TRBV7-9 and TRBJ1-2; D gene unclear. CDR1 and CDR2 from the germline V gene are SEHNR and FQNEAQ (reference sequence). V shed 1 base and J shed 6 bases, with 12 bases lying between them. This CDR3 region has 14 residues. CDR3 sequence: CASSLVVWVNGYTF. CDR3 DNA sequence: TGTGCCAGCAGCTTAGTGGTTTGGGTAAATGGCTACACCTTC.

This clonotype has more than one count but fewer than ten. This sequence joins TRBV25-1 and TRBJ2-7, with 7 positions matching TRBD1. V trimming: 4 bases; J trimming: 3 bases; junction bases outside the gene matches: 6. Germline CDR1 and CDR2: MGHDK and SYGVNS. This CDR3 has 14 amino acids. CDR3 in DNA: TGTGCCAGCAGTGGAGACAGGGCCTACTACGAGCAGTACGTC. Its protein product is CASSGDRAYYEQYV.

At least ten counts were recorded for this clonotype. V usage is TRBV7-9 and J usage is TRBJ2-1, with a weak D call TRBD1 (5 bases). The CDR3 spans 14 residues. The germline V gene has CDR1 SEHNR and CDR2 FQNEAQ (reference sequence). Trimming left V 5 bases short and J 10 bases short, with 18 bases between. In DNA, the CDR3 is TGTGCCAGCAGCCCGACCATCAGGGTATACGAGCAGTTCTTC. Translating it yields CASSPTIRVYEQFF.

At least ten counts were recorded for this clonotype. The chain combines TRBV4-1 with TRBJ2-7; TRBD2 matches 11 bases. This CDR3 is built from 15 residues. V lost 2 bases and J lost 6; bases outside the gene matches: 6. Germline V gene lookup returns CDR1 MGHRA and CDR2 YSYEKL. For the CDR3, the DNA is TGCGCCAGCAGCCAACTACTAGCGGGGGTAGCCGAGCAGTACTTC. Its protein product is CASSQLLAGVAEQYF.

There are many counts of this clonotype. V gene TRBV4-2 combines with J gene TRBJ1-5; D uncertain. The germline V and J ends were trimmed by 0 bases and 7 bases, with 7 bases remaining between them. Germline V lookup: CDR1 LGHNA, CDR2 YNFKEQ. CDR3 length equals 13 residues. The CDR3 sequence: CASSQDWGQPQHF. DNA for the CDR3: TGTGCCAGCAGCCAAGATTGGGGACAGCCCCAGCATTTT.

This clonotype was counted a few times. The V and J genes are TRBV12-3 or TRBV12-4 and TRBJ2-2; 7 bases match TRBD1. The V and J ends lost 3 bases and 3 bases, in that order; junction bases with no gene match: 4. This CDR3 spans 15 amino acids. In DNA, the CDR3 is TGTGCCAGCAGTTTGAGACAGGGTCACACCGGGGAGCTGTTTTTT. Translation gives CASSLRQGHTGELFF.

This clonotype was counted many times. V gene TRBV7-2 combines with J gene TRBJ1-6; D may be TRBD1 (5 bases). V was cut by 1 base and J by 7 bases, with 14 bases left in between. The CDR3 sequence is 16 residues long. Germline V lookup: CDR1 SGHTA, CDR2 FQGNSA. The DNA for the CDR3 is TGTGCCAGCAGCTTAGACGCAGGGATAGGAAATTCACCCCTCCACTTT. Encoded protein: CASSLDAGIGNSPLHF.

This clonotype was found many times. The genes are TRBV7-6 and TRBJ1-3; D not resolved. V was cut by 1 base and J by 0 bases, with 7 bases left in between. Germline CDR1 and CDR2: SGHVS and FNYEAQ. This CDR3 comprises 15 residues. The CDR3 coding sequence is TGTGCCAGCAGCTTAGGATCCCGCTCTGGAAACACCATATATTTT. Its translation: CASSLGSRSGNTIYF. Drawing the rest from reference TRBV7-6 and TRBJ1-3, the complete variable domain is GAGVSQSPRYKVTKRGQDVALRCDPISGHVSLYWYRQALGQGPEFLTYFNYEAQQDKSGLPNDRFSAERPEGSISTLTIQRTEQRDSAMYRCASSLGSRSGNTIYFGEGSWLTVV.

In this sample, this clonotype turned up many times. The rearrangement uses TRBV6-5 and TRBJ1-1; D is uncertain. Germline V lookup: CDR1 MNHEY, CDR2 SVGAGI. This CDR3 has 13 amino acids. V dropped 0 bases and J dropped 1 base, with 3 bases sitting between them. Here the CDR3 DNA reads TGTGCCAGCAGTTACTCACAGAACACTGAAGCTTTCTTT. The encoded protein is CASSYSQNTEAFF.

This clonotype was detected ten times or more. The V call is TRBV4-3, the J call TRBJ2-1; D possibly uses TRBD1 or TRBD2 (5 bases each). The CDR3 is 16 residues long. Germline V gene data show CDR1 as LGHNA and CDR2 as YSLEER. The V end was cut by 0 bases, the J end by 3 bases, with 12 bases between. DNA of the CDR3: TGCGCCAGCAGCCAAGAGTTTGAGGGGAGCTACAATGAGCAGTTCTTC. It specifies CASSQEFEGSYNEQFF.